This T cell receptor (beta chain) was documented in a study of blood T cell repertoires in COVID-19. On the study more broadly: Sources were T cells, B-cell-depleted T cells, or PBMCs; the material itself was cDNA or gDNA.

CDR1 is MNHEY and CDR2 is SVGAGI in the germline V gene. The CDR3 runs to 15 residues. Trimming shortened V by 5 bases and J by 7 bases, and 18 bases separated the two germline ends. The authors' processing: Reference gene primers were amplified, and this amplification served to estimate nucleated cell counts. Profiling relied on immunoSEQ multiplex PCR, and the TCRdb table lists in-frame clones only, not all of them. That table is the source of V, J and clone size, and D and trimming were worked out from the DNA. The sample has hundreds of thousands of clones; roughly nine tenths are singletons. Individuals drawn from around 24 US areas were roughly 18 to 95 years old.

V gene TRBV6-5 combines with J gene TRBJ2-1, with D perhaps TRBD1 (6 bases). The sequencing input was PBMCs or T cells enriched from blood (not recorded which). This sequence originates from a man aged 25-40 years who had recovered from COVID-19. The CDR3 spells CASSRPGHTLNEQFF. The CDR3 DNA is TGTGCCAGCAGTAGACCGGGACATACTTTGAATGAGCAGTTCTTC.